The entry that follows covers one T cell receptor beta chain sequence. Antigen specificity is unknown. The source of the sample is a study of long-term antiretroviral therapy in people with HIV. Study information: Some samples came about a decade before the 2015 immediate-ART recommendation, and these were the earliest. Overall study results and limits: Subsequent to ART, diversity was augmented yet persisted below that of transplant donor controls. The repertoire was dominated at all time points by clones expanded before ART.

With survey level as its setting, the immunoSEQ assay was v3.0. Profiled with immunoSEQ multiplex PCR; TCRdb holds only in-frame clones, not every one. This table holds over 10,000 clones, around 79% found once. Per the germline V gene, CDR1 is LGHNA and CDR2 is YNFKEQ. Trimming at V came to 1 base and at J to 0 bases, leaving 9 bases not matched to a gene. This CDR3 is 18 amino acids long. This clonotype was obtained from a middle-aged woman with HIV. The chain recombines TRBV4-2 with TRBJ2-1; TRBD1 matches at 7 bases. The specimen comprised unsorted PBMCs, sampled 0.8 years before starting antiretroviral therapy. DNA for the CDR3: TGTGCCAGCAGCCAAGGTTACCGGGACAGCCACTCCTACAATGAGCAGTTCTTC. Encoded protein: CASSQGYRDSHSYNEQFF.